Shown below are 7 T cell receptor beta chains from a single sample sequenced in a study of neurological immune-mediated disorders. TCRdb re-called the 5' RACE reads through MiXCR, storing one row per CDR3 protein. The sample has under 60,000 distinct CDR3 sequences, 10% seen once; the top ten hold 21%. Material for sequencing was PBMCs. Receptors originate from a woman between 40 and 55 years old with HTLV-1-associated myelopathy (HAM/TSP).

This clonotype was observed at least ten times. V is TRBV5-1 and J is TRBJ2-2; TRBD2 agrees at 7 bases. This CDR3 region has 14 residues. V lost 4 bases, J lost 7 bases, and 7 bases stayed unmatched. Per germline, CDR1 SGHRS and CDR2 YFSETQ. The CDR3 spells CASSTDGLGGELFF. In nucleotides, the CDR3 is TGCGCCAGCAGCACGGACGGACTAGGCGGGGAGCTGTTTTTT.

This clonotype has ten or more counts. The chain joins TRBV18 to TRBJ2-7; D ambiguous. The ends were cut back, 5 bases at V and 2 bases at J, with 4 bases in the middle. The CDR3 runs to 11 residues. In germline, CDR1 is KGHSH, CDR2 LQKENI. The CDR3 DNA reads TGTGCCAGCTCAAGCGCCTACGAGCAGTACTTC. As protein: CASSSAYEQYF.

This clonotype was detected many times. The junction shows a germline mismatch at one end, possibly a read error. The chain has TRBV7-2 and TRBJ2-2, with 7 bases aligning to TRBD2. CDR1 is SGHTA and CDR2 is FQGNSA in the germline V gene. This CDR3 has 13 residues. The CDR3 coding sequence is TGTGCCAACAGCCGAGCGGGACCCGGGGAGCTGTTTTTT. This encodes CANSRAGPGELFF.

In this sample, this clonotype turned up a few times. The chain uses TRBV7-4 and TRBJ2-7; 10 bases are shared with TRBD1. Germline V gives CDR1 SGHVT, CDR2 SQSDAQ. J gave up 3 bases and V 3 bases, and 5 bases lay outside the gene matches. CDR3 length: 15 amino acids. The CDR3 DNA reads as TGTGCCAGCAGCTTTATGAGGACAGGGGGCTACGAGCAGTACTTC. It codes for CASSFMRTGGYEQYF.

This clonotype was detected many times. The chain joins TRBV7-2 to TRBJ1-2; D uncertain. The germline V gene has CDR1 SGHTA and CDR2 FQGNSA. V was cut by 1 base and J by 2 bases, with 11 bases left in between. This CDR3 has 15 amino acids. The CDR3 DNA reads TGTGCCAGCAGCTTAGAGGGTGGCAAGAACTATGGCTACACCTTC. The encoded protein is CASSLEGGKNYGYTF. Complete variable domain (other parts from reference TRBV7-2 and TRBJ1-2): GAGVSQSPSNKVTEKGKDVELRCDPISGHTALYWYRQSLGQGLEFLIYFQGNSAPDKSGLPSDRFSAERTGGSVSTLTIQRTQQEDSAVYLCASSLEGGKNYGYTFGSGTRLTVV.

This clonotype was detected a few times. V gene TRBV18 combines with J gene TRBJ2-1, with a possible D match to TRBD1 (6 bases). CDR3 length equals 15 residues. The germline V and J ends were trimmed by 0 bases and 6 bases, with 12 bases remaining between them. The V gene's germline CDR1 is KGHSH and CDR2 LQKENI. The CDR3 spells CASSPPGARVNEQFF. CDR3 DNA sequence: TGTGCCAGCTCACCACCGGGGGCCCGCGTCAATGAGCAGTTCTTC.

This clonotype was detected ten times or more. V usage is TRBV20-1 and J usage is TRBJ2-3; TRBD2 matches at 16 bases. J was trimmed by 5 bases and V by 6 bases; bases with no gene match: 11. This CDR3 spans 17 amino acids. Germline V gene sequence: CDR1 DFQATT, CDR2 SNEGSKA (reference sequence). In DNA, the CDR3 is TGCAGTGCCTCCGGGACTAGCGGGGGGGCCGAGGGAGATACGCAGTATTTT. Its protein is CSASGTSGGAEGDTQYF.